These T cell receptor beta chains were read from a single sample in a study of tumor-infiltrating lymphocytes in primary liver carcinoma. TCRdb reanalysed the multiplex PCR reads using MiXCR and keeps one entry per CDR3 protein. Among fewer than 350,000 distinct CDR3 sequences, about 65% were seen once, and the ten largest hold 5% to 6.5%. Sequencing was done on a sample of peripheral blood. These receptors all stem from a man between 35 and 55 years old with primary liver carcinoma and hepatitis B virus infection. CDR3s include the opening cysteine and the closing phenylalanine or tryptophan. D genes are given only for firm matches. Where a row states a size, it is once, few, many or the class of an expanded clone; other rows omit it.

V gene: TRBV29-1; D gene: NA; clone size: NA; J gene: TRBJ2-1; CDR3 protein: CSVGMISGNEQFF; CDR3 DNA: TGCAGCGTTGGAATGATTAGCGGCAATGAGCAGTTCTTC
V gene: TRBV11-2; D gene: NA; clone size: NA; J gene: TRBJ2-7; CDR3 protein: CASTPRDGSYEQYF; CDR3 DNA: TGTGCCAGTACCCCCCGGGACGGCTCCTACGAGCAGTACTTC
V gene: TRBV11-2; D gene: NA; clone size: NA; J gene: TRBJ1-2; CDR3 protein: CVSSLGEFVYGYTF; CDR3 DNA: TGTGTCAGCAGCCTCGGTGAGTTCGTCTATGGCTACACCTTC
V gene: TRBV6-5; D gene: NA; clone size: NA; J gene: TRBJ1-2; CDR3 protein: CASIYSAETYGYTF; CDR3 DNA: TGTGCCAGCATTTACTCAGCGGAGACCTATGGCTACACCTTC
V gene: TRBV6-1; D gene: NA; clone size: few; J gene: TRBJ2-1; CDR3 protein: CASSELQDNEQFF; CDR3 DNA: TGTGCCAGCAGTGAATTGCAGGACAATGAGCAGTTCTTC
V gene: TRBV30; D gene: NA; clone size: NA; J gene: TRBJ2-7; CDR3 protein: CACSGGYEQYF; CDR3 DNA: TGTGCCTGTAGTGGAGGCTACGAGCAGTACTTC
V gene: TRBV11-2; D gene: NA; clone size: once; J gene: TRBJ1-2; CDR3 protein: CATSPSHSYGYTF; CDR3 DNA: TGTGCCACCAGCCCTTCCCATTCCTATGGCTACACCTTC
V gene: TRBV2; D gene: NA; clone size: NA; J gene: TRBJ2-5; CDR3 protein: CASTIGGSGDLKTQYF; CDR3 DNA: TGTGCCAGCACAATTGGGGGTAGCGGCGATTTAAAGACCCAGTACTTC
V gene: TRBV5-6; D gene: NA; clone size: NA; J gene: TRBJ2-4; CDR3 protein: CACSLGSGETKNIQYF; CDR3 DNA: TGTGCCTGCAGCTTGGGTAGCGGCGAGACCAAAAACATTCAGTACTTC
V gene: TRBV6-1; D gene: NA; clone size: NA; J gene: TRBJ1-5; CDR3 protein: CASLKRGGNQSQHF; CDR3 DNA: TGTGCCAGCCTGAAGAGAGGTGGCAATCAGTCCCAGCATTTT
V gene: TRBV11-2; D gene: NA; clone size: NA; J gene: TRBJ2-1; CDR3 protein: CASSPRTSNERLF; CDR3 DNA: TGTGCCAGCAGCCCCCGGACATCCAATGAGCGGCTCTTC
V gene: TRBV7-8; D gene: NA; clone size: NA; J gene: TRBJ2-3; CDR3 protein: CAGSSLARSTDTQYF; CDR3 DNA: TGTGCCGGCAGCTCCCTAGCAAGGAGCACAGATACGCAGTATTTT
V gene: TRBV11-2; D gene: NA; clone size: many; J gene: TRBJ2-5; CDR3 protein: CASSLGTLGQETQYF; CDR3 DNA: TGTGCCAGCAGCTTAGGGACTCTTGGGCAAGAGACCCAGTACTTC
V gene: TRBV12-3/TRBV12-4; D gene: TRBD2; clone size: many; J gene: TRBJ2-5; CDR3 protein: CASNMLAGEGTQYF; CDR3 DNA: TGTGCCAGCAATATGTTAGCGGGAGAGGGGACCCAGTACTTC
V gene: TRBV11-2; D gene: NA; clone size: NA; J gene: TRBJ2-1; CDR3 protein: CASSLRGGSSYDEQFF; CDR3 DNA: TGTGCCAGTAGCTTAAGAGGGGGGTCCTCCTACGATGAGCAGTTCTTC
V gene: TRBV12-3/TRBV12-4; D gene: NA; clone size: NA; J gene: TRBJ1-2; CDR3 protein: CASRSTGVLERCYTF; CDR3 DNA: TGTGCCAGCAGATCCACCGGCGTTTTAGAACGTTGCTACACTTTC
V gene: TRBV11-1; D gene: NA; clone size: NA; J gene: TRBJ2-1; CDR3 protein: CVSSLLRGAYNEQFF; CDR3 DNA: TGTGTCAGCAGCTTACTCAGAGGGGCCTACAATGAGCAGTTCTTC
V gene: TRBV28; D gene: NA; clone size: NA; J gene: TRBJ1-6; CDR3 protein: CASSPSGLNNSPLHF; CDR3 DNA: TGTGCCAGCAGTCCCTCGGGACTAAATAATTCACCCCTCCACTTT
V gene: TRBV14; D gene: NA; clone size: NA; J gene: TRBJ1-1; CDR3 protein: CACSQTTGTEVFF; CDR3 DNA: TGTGCCTGCAGCCAGACTACAGGCACTGAAGTTTTCTTT
V gene: TRBV11-2; D gene: TRBD2; clone size: medium-sized; J gene: TRBJ2-1; CDR3 protein: CASSLVALTSGRIYNEQFF; CDR3 DNA: TGTGCCAGCAGCTTAGTGGCGCTGACTAGCGGGAGGATTTATAATGAGCAGTTCTTC
V gene: TRBV2; D gene: NA; clone size: NA; J gene: TRBJ2-7; CDR3 protein: CASSEKSSTVYEQYF; CDR3 DNA: TGTGCCAGCAGTGAAAAGTCTAGTACCGTCTACGAGCAGTACTTC
V gene: TRBV19; D gene: NA; clone size: NA; J gene: TRBJ2-1; CDR3 protein: CASSIGAESSYNEQFF; CDR3 DNA: TGTGCCAGTAGTATAGGGGCGGAGAGCTCCTACAATGAGCAGTTCTTC
V gene: TRBV28; D gene: NA; clone size: NA; J gene: TRBJ2-1; CDR3 protein: CAGSLGSLGNEQFF; CDR3 DNA: TGTGCCGGCAGTTTAGGTTCCCTCGGGAATGAGCAGTTCTTC
V gene: TRBV6-6; D gene: TRBD1; clone size: many; J gene: TRBJ2-7; CDR3 protein: CASSYPKTGNYEQYF; CDR3 DNA: TGTGCCAGCAGTTACCCCAAGACAGGGAACTACGAGCAGTACTTC
V gene: TRBV6-6; D gene: NA; clone size: many; J gene: TRBJ1-3; CDR3 protein: CASSISGNTIYF; CDR3 DNA: TGTGCCAGCAGTATCTCTGGAAACACCATATATTTT
V gene: TRBV6-5; D gene: NA; clone size: few; J gene: TRBJ1-2; CDR3 protein: CASSQGHGYGYTF; CDR3 DNA: TGTGCCAGCAGCCAAGGACATGGTTATGGCTACACCTTC
V gene: TRBV6-1; D gene: NA; clone size: NA; J gene: TRBJ2-5; CDR3 protein: CASSDIAPETKYF; CDR3 DNA: TGTGCCAGCAGTGATATTGCACCAGAGACCAAGTACTTC
V gene: TRBV5-1; D gene: TRBD2; clone size: few; J gene: TRBJ2-1; CDR3 protein: CASSLTIGRSSYNEQFF; CDR3 DNA: TGCGCCAGCAGCTTGACTATCGGGAGGAGCTCCTACAATGAGCAGTTCTTC
V gene: TRBV11-2; D gene: NA; clone size: NA; J gene: TRBJ2-1; CDR3 protein: CGSSSDQLNEQFF; CDR3 DNA: TGTGGCAGCAGCTCAGACCAGCTGAATGAGCAGTTCTTC
V gene: TRBV5-6; D gene: TRBD1; clone size: NA; J gene: TRBJ1-6; CDR3 protein: CASSGDRDRGGNSPLHF; CDR3 DNA: TGTGCCAGCAGCGGTGACCGGGACAGGGGAGGAAATTCACCCCTCCACTTT
V gene: TRBV6-2/TRBV6-3; D gene: TRBD1; clone size: many; J gene: TRBJ1-5; CDR3 protein: CASRSGGWSNQPQHF; CDR3 DNA: TGTGCCAGCCGATCAGGGGGTTGGAGCAATCAGCCCCAGCATTTT
V gene: TRBV11-1; D gene: TRBD1; clone size: NA; J gene: TRBJ2-1; CDR3 protein: CASSYWTGRYNEQFF; CDR3 DNA: TGTGCCAGCAGCTATTGGACAGGACGGTACAATGAGCAGTTCTTC
V gene: TRBV5-4; D gene: TRBD2; clone size: NA; J gene: TRBJ2-3; CDR3 protein: CASSPAGLAGGSGTDTHYF; CDR3 DNA: TGTGCCAGCAGCCCCGCGGGACTAGCGGGAGGAAGTGGCACAGATACGCACTATTTT
V gene: TRBV11-2; D gene: NA; clone size: NA; J gene: TRBJ2-7; CDR3 protein: CASSLISSQGEQCF; CDR3 DNA: TGTGCCAGCAGCTTAATATCTAGCCAGGGCGAGCAGTGCTTC
V gene: TRBV12-3/TRBV12-4; D gene: TRBD1; clone size: NA; J gene: TRBJ2-1; CDR3 protein: CACSFRGSCNEQFF; CDR3 DNA: TGTGCCTGCAGTTTCAGGGGGTCCTGCAATGAGCAGTTCTTC
V gene: TRBV4-1; D gene: TRBD1; clone size: NA; J gene: TRBJ2-7; CDR3 protein: CASSSRDREGYEQYF; CDR3 DNA: TGCGCCAGCAGCTCACGGGACAGGGAAGGCTACGAGCAGTACTTC
V gene: TRBV28; D gene: TRBD1; clone size: NA; J gene: TRBJ2-7; CDR3 protein: CASFRTGAPAYEQYF; CDR3 DNA: TGTGCCAGCTTTCGGACAGGCGCGCCGGCCTACGAGCAGTACTTC
V gene: TRBV6-4; D gene: NA; clone size: NA; J gene: TRBJ2-3; CDR3 protein: CASSEGIGTDTQYF; CDR3 DNA: TGTGCCAGCAGTGAAGGGATAGGCACAGATACGCAGTATTTT
V gene: TRBV4-2; D gene: NA; clone size: NA; J gene: TRBJ2-1; CDR3 protein: CASSQVSRSVGPYNEQFF; CDR3 DNA: TGTGCCAGCAGCCAAGTGAGTAGGTCAGTGGGACCATACAATGAGCAGTTCTTC
V gene: TRBV4-2; D gene: NA; clone size: many; J gene: TRBJ2-2; CDR3 protein: CASSESSQAGGELFF; CDR3 DNA: TGTGCCAGCAGCGAATCCTCCCAAGCTGGGGGGGAGCTGTTTTTT
V gene: TRBV6-5; D gene: TRBD1; clone size: many; J gene: TRBJ2-2; CDR3 protein: CASSRLLQGAGGELFF; CDR3 DNA: TGTGCCAGCAGCCGACTATTACAGGGGGCGGGCGGGGAGCTGTTTTTT
V gene: TRBV11-2; D gene: TRBD1; clone size: NA; J gene: TRBJ1-2; CDR3 protein: CASSASGGIGYAF; CDR3 DNA: TGTGCCAGCAGCGCGTCAGGGGGAATTGGCTACGCCTTC
V gene: TRBV14; D gene: NA; clone size: NA; J gene: TRBJ1-4; CDR3 protein: CASSQDPGARDEKLFF; CDR3 DNA: TGTGCCAGCAGCCAAGATCCCGGCGCCCGTGATGAAAAACTGTTTTTT